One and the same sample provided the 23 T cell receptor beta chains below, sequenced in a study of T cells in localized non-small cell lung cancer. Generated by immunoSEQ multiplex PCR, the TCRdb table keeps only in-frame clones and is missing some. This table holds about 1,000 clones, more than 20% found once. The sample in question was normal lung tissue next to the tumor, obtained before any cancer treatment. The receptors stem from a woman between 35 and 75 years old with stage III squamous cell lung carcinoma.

The CDR3 loop is CASRGYSNNEQFF. The CDR3 DNA reads as TGTGCCAGCAGGGGGTACAGCAACAATGAGCAGTTCTTC. The chain couples TRBV9 to TRBJ2-1, with no clear D. Between the trimmed V and J ends, which lost 5 bases and 5 bases, there was a span of 11 bases. Germline values: CDR1 SGDLS, CDR2 YYNGEE. The length of the CDR3 is 13 residues.

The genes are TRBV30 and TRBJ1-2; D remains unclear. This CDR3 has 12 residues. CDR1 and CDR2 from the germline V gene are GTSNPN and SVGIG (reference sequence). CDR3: CACQLGSEGYTF. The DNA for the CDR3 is TGTGCTTGTCAACTGGGGTCTGAGGGCTACACCTTC. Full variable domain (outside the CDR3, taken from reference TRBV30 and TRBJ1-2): SQTIHQWPATLVQPVGSPLSLECTVEGTSNPNLYWYRQAAGRGLQLLFYSVGIGQISSEVPQNLSASRPQDRQFILSSKKLLLSDSGFYLCACQLGSEGYTFGSGTRLTVV.

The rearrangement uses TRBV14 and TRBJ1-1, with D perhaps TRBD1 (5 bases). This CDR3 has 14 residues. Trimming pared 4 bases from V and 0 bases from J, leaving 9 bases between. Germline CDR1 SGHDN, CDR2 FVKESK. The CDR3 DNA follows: TGTGCCAGCAGCCTACAGACAGTGAACACTGAAGCTTTCTTT. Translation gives CASSLQTVNTEAFF.

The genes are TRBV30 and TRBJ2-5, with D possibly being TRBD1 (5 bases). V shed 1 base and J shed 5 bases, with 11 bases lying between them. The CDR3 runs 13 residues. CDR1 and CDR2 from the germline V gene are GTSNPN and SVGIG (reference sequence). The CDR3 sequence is CAWSGTLGETQYF. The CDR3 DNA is TGTGCCTGGAGTGGGACACTCGGGGAGACCCAGTACTTC.

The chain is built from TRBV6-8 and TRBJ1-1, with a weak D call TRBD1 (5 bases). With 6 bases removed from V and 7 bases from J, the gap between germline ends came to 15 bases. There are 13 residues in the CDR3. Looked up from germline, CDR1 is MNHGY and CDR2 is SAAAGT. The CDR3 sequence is CASRDPGRGEAFF. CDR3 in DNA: TGTGCCAGCAGGGACCCAGGGCGCGGTGAAGCTTTCTTT.

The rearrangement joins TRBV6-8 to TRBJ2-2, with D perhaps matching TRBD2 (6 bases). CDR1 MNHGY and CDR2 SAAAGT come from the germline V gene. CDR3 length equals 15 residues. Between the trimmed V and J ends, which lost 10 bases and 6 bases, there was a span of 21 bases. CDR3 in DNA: TGTGCCACGAACGCGGGACCACGAAGTCCCGGGGAGCTGTTTTTT. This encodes CATNAGPRSPGELFF.

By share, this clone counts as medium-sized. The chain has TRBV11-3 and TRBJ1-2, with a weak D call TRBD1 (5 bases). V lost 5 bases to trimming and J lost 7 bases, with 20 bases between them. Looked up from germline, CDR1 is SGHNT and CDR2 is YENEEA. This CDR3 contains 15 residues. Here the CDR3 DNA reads TGTGCCAGCAGCCCCCCCGGGAGACAGTTCTCTGGCTACACCTTC. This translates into CASSPPGRQFSGYTF.

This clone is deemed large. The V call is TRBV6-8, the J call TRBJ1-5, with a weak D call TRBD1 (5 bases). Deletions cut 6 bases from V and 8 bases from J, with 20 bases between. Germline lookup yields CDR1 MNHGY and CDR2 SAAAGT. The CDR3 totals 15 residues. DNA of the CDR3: TGTGCCAGCAGAATGCTCTGGGACGTGCGTGAGCCCCAGCATTTT. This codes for CASRMLWDVREPQHF.

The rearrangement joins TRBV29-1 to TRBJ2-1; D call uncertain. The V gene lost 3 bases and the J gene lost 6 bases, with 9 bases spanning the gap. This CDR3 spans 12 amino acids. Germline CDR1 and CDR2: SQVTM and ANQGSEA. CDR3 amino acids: CSVDLIPNEQFF. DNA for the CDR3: TGCAGCGTTGATTTAATTCCCAATGAGCAGTTCTTC.

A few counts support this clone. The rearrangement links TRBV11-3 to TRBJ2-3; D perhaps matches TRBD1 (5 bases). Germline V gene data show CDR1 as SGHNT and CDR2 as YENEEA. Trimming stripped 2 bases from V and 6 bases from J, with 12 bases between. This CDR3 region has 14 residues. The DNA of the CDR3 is TGTGCCAGCAGCTTAATTACGACAGCGGATACGCAGTATTTT. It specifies CASSLITTADTQYF.

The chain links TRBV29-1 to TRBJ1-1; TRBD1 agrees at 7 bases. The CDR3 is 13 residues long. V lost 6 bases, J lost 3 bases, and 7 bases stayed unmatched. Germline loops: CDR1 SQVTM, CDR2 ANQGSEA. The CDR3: CSVRDRVDTEAFF. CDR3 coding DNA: TGCAGCGTCCGAGACAGGGTGGACACTGAAGCTTTCTTT.

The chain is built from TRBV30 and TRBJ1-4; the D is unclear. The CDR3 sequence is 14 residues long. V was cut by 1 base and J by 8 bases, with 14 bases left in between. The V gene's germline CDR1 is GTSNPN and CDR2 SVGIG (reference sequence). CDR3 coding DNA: TGTGCCTGGAGTGGAACCGTGTTACCCGAAAAACTGTTTTTT. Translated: CAWSGTVLPEKLFF.

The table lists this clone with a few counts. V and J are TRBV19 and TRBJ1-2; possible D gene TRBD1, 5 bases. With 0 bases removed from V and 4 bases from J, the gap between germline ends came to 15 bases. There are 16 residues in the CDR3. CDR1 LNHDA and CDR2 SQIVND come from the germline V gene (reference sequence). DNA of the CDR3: TGTGCCAGTAGTATAGATCGACGGGGGGGAGGCTATGGCTACACCTTC. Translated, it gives CASSIDRRGGGYGYTF.

For the CDR3, the DNA is TGTGCTAGTGGTTTGGGGGGGGCACTCGATGAAGCTTTCTTT. It yields the protein CASGLGGALDEAFF. The chain joins TRBV12-5 to TRBJ1-1, with D possibly TRBD1 on 6 matching bases. The CDR3 sequence is 14 residues long. The germline V gene has CDR1 LGHNT and CDR2 FRNRAP. V lost 1 base to trimming and J lost 7 bases, with 13 bases between them.

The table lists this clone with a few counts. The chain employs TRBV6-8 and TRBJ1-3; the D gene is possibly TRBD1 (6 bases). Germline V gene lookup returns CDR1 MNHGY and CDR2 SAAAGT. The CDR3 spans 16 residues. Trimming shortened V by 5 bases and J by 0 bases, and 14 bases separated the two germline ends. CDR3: CASSTGGALSGNTIYF. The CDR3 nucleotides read TGTGCCAGCAGTACCGGGGGGGCCCTCTCTGGAAACACCATATATTTT.

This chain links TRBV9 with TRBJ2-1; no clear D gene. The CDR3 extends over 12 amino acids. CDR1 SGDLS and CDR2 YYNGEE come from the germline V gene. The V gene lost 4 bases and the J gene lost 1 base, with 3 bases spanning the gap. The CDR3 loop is CASSFSYNEQFF. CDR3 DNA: TGTGCCAGCAGCTTTTCCTACAATGAGCAGTTCTTC.

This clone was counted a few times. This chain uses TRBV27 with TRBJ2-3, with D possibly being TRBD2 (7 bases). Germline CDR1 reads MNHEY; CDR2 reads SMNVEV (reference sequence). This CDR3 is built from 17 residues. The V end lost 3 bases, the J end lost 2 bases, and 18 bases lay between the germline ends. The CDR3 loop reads CASSFLFRGGPTDTQYF. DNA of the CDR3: TGTGCCAGCAGTTTCCTCTTTAGGGGGGGGCCCACAGATACGCAGTATTTT.

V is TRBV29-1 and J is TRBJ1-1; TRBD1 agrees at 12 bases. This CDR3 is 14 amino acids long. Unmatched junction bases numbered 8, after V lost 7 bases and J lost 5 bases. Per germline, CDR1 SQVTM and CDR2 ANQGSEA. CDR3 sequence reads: CSARGQGARTEAFF. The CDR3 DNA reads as TGCAGCGCTAGGGGACAGGGGGCGAGAACTGAAGCTTTCTTT.

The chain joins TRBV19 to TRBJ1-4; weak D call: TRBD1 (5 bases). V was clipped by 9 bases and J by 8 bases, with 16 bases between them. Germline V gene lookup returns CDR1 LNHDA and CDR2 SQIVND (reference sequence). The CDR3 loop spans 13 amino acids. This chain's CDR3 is CASRDPGREKLFF. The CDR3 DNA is TGTGCCAGCCGGGACCCTGGGCGGGAAAAACTGTTTTTT. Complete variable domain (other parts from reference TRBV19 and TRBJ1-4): DGGITQSPKYLFRKEGQNVTLSCEQNLNHDAMYWYRQDPGQGLRLIYYSQIVNDFQKGDIAEGYSVSREKKESFPLTVTSAQKNPTAFYLCASRDPGREKLFFGSGTQLSVL.

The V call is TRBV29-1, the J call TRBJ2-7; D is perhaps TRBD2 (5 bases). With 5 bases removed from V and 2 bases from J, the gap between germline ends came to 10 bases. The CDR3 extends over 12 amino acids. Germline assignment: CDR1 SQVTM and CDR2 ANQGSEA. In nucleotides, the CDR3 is TGCAGCGTTCGGACTCTACCCTACGAGCAGTACTTC. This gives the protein CSVRTLPYEQYF.

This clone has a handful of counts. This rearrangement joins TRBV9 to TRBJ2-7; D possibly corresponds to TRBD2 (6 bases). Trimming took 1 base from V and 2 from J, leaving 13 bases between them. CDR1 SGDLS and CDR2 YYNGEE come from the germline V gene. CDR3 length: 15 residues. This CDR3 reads CASSVSHGLTYEQYF. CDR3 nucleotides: TGTGCCAGCAGCGTATCTCATGGACTAACCTACGAGCAGTACTTC.

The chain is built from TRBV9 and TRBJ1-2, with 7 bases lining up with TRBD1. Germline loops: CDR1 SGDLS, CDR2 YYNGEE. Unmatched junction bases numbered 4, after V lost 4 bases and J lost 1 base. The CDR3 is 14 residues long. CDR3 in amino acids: CASSLRDSNYGYTF. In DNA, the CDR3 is TGTGCCAGCAGCTTAAGGGACAGTAACTATGGCTACACCTTC.

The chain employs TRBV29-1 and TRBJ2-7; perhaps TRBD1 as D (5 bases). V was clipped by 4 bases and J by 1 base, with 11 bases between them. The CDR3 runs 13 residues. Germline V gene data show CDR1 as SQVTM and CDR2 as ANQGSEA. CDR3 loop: CSVVPRESYEQYF. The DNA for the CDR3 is TGCAGCGTTGTTCCCAGGGAATCCTACGAGCAGTACTTC.